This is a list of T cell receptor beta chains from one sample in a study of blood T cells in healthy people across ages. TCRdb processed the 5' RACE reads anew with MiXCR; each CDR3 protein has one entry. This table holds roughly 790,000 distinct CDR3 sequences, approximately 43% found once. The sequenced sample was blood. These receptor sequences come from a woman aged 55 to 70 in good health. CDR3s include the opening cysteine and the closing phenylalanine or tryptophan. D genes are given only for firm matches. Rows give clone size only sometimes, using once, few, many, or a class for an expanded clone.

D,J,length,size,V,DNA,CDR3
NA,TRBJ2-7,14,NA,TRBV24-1,TGTGCCACCAGTGCACCGAAAACGGTGGGTGAGCAGTACTTC,CATSAPKTVGEQYF
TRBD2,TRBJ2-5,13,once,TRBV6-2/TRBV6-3,TGTGCCAGCAACCACGGACTAGTTAGGGAGCAGTACTTC,CASNHGLVREQYF
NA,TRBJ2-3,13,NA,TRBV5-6,TGTGCCAGCAGCTTGGCGTGGAAAGATACGCAGTATTTT,CASSLAWKDTQYF
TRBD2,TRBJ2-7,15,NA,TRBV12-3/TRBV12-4,TGTGCCAGCAGCCCTACAGCGGGAGGAACCTACGAGCAGTACTTC,CASSPTAGGTYEQYF
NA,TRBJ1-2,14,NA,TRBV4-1,TGCGCCGGCAGCCAAGAATTGGGTCTCTATGGCTACACCTTC,CAGSQELGLYGYTF
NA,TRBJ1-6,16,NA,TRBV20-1,TGCAGTGCTAGGGTACTACGAGGCGGGATGGATTCACCCCTCCACTTT,CSARVLRGGMDSPLHF
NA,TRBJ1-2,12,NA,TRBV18,TGTGCCAGCTCACCACCGGAGGGCGGCTACACCTTC,CASSPPEGGYTF
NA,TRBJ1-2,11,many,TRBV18,TGTGCCAGCTCACCTGGGGATGGCTACACCTTC,CASSPGDGYTF
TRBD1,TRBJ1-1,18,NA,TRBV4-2,TGTGCCAGCAGCCAAGGGGGGGGGCGGGACAGGGTGATCCCTGAAGCTTTCTTT,CASSQGGGRDRVIPEAFF
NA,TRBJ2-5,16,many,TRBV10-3,TGTGCCATCAGTGAAACCGGGACGTTTGACCAAGAGACCCAGTACTTC,CAISETGTFDQETQYF
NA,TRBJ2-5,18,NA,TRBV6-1,TGTGCCAGCAGTGAAAGGAGGTCGTTCAGGGGTGATCAGGAGACCCAGTACTTC,CASSERRSFRGDQETQYF
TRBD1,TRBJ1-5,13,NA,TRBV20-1,TGCAGTGCCGGAGGACAGGGCAATCAGCCCCAGCATTTT,CSAGGQGNQPQHF
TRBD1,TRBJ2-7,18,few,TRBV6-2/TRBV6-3,TGTGCCAGCAGCCCTCCCGTAGGGACAGGGATCGGCTTACGCGAGCAGTACTTC,CASSPPVGTGIGLREQYF
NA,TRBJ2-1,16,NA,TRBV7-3,TGTGCCAGCAGCTCATCTAGAGGCGGGTCCGGGAATGAGCAGTTCTTC,CASSSSRGGSGNEQFF
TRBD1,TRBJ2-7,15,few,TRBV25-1,TGTGCCAGCAGTGAATTAGGGGGCGGTTCCTACGAGCAGTACTTC,CASSELGGGSYEQYF
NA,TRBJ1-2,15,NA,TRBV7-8,TGTGCCAGTAGCTTATTGCCAGGGGACTACTATGGCTACACCTTC,CASSLLPGDYYGYTF
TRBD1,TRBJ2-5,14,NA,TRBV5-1,TGCGCCAGCAGCTGTGGACAGGGACAAGAGACCCAGTACTTC,CASSCGQGQETQYF
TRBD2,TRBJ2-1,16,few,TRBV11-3,TGTGCCAGCAGTTTGACCGGGACTAGCGGGAGTAATGAGCAGTTCTTC,CASSLTGTSGSNEQFF
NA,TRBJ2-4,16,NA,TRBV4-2,TGTGCCAGCAGCCAATATTGGGTAGCGGACAAAAACATTCAGTACTTC,CASSQYWVADKNIQYF
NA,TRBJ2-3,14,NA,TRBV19,TGTGCCAGTAGGAGCGACTTAGCCGCAGATACGCAGTATTTT,CASRSDLAADTQYF
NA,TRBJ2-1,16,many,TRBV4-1,TGCGCCAGCAGCCAAGATAAGGGGAACGGAAGGTTTGAGCAGTTCTTC,CASSQDKGNGRFEQFF
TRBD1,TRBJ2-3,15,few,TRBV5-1,TGCGCCAGCAGCGAACCGGGACAGGGATCCGATACGCAGTATTTT,CASSEPGQGSDTQYF
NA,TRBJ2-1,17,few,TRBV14,TGTGCCAGCAGCCAAGATCAGGCTAGCACCCCCTACAATGAGCAGTTCTTC,CASSQDQASTPYNEQFF
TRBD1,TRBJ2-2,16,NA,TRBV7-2,TGTGCCAGCAGCTTATTCGGTGGACAGGGGTCCGGGGAGCTGTTTTTT,CASSLFGGQGSGELFF
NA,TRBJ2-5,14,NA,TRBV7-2,TGTGCCAGCAGCTTAGCGGCGGCGGCCGAGACCCAGTACTTC,CASSLAAAAETQYF
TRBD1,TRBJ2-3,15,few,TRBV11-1,TGTGCCAGCAGCTTAACAGGGGGCTTTTGGGATACGCAGTATTTT,CASSLTGGFWDTQYF
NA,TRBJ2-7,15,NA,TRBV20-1,TGCAGTGCTAGACGGATGGGCCCCTCCACCTACGAGCAGTACTTC,CSARRMGPSTYEQYF
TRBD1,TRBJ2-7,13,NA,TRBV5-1,TGCGCCAGCCAAGGGACAGGGACCTACGAGCAGTACTTC,CASQGTGTYEQYF
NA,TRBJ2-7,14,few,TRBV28,TGTGCCAGCATATCCCAGGGGGGTTTCCACGAGCAGTACTTC,CASISQGGFHEQYF
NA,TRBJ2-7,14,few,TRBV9,TGTGCCAGCAGCCGGGGGCGGGGTCTAAGTGAGCAGTACTTC,CASSRGRGLSEQYF
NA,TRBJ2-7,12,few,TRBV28,TGTGCCAGCAGTTTCGATCTCTACGAGCAGTACTTC,CASSFDLYEQYF
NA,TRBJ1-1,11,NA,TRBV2,TGTGCCGGAGCGTTGGGGACTGAAGCTTTCTTT,CAGALGTEAFF
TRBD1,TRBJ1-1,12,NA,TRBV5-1,TGCGCCAGCAGCTTTGACAGGGAAGAAGCTTTCTTT,CASSFDREEAFF
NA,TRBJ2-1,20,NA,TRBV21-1,TGTGCCAGCAGCAAAAGCTTCTCGAAACCCGGGACAGGGCCGTACAATGAGCAGTTCTTC,CASSKSFSKPGTGPYNEQFF
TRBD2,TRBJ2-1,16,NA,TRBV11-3,TGTGCCAGCAGCTCCTCAAGCGGGAGGAGTAACAATGAGCAGTTCTTC,CASSSSSGRSNNEQFF
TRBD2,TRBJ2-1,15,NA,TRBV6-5,TGTGCCAGCATGCGATCTAGCGGGATTTACAATGAGCAGTTCTTC,CASMRSSGIYNEQFF
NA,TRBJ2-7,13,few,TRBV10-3,TGTGCCATCAGTGCCCTTAAGGGCTACGAGCAGTACTTC,CAISALKGYEQYF
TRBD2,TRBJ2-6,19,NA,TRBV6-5,TGTGCCAGCAGTTACCAAATAGCGGGGGGCCCCTTTGGGGCCAACGTCCTGACTTTC,CASSYQIAGGPFGANVLTF
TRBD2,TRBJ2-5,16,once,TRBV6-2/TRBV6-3,TGTGCCAGCAGTCCCGTTCTCCTAGCGGGAAACAATGAGCAGTACTTC,CASSPVLLAGNNEQYF
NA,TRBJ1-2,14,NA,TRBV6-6,TGTGCCAGCAGTTACTCGGTACAGGGCCATGGCTACACCTTC,CASSYSVQGHGYTF